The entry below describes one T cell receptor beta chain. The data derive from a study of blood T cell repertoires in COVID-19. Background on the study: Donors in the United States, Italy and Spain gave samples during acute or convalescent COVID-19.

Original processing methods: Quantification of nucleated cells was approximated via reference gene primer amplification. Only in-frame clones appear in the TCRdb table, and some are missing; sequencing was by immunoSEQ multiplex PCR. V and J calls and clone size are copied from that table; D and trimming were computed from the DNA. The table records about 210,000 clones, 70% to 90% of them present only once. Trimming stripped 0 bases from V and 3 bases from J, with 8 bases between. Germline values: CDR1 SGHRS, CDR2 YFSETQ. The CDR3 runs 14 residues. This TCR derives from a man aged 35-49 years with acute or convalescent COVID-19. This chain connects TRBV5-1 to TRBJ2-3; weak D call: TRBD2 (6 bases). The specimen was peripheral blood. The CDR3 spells CASSLGGATDTQYF. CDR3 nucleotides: TGCGCCAGCAGCTTGGGCGGGGCAACAGATACGCAGTATTTT.